This TCR beta chain was captured by sequencing in a study of cytomegalovirus exposure and HLA in healthy donors (dated by TCRdb to the late 2010s). At the level of the whole study: An earlier analysis of about 530 of the donors reported approximately 280 Gb of sequence data and 95 million to 130 million unique TCR beta sequences obtained from some 170 million T cells. Donor age, sex, ethnicity and CMV serostatus were compiled together with the repertoire data. A later genetic analysis took genome-wide SNP genotypes for about 65% of the 666 donors and used that subset as a discovery cohort. An earlier analysis of 587 of the donors used high-throughput TCR beta sequencing to judge whether each TCR beta V gene segment behaved as functional or pseudogenic. The number of typed donors differed by locus: about 620-630 for A, B, C, DRB1 and DQB1; 500 to 550 for DQA1; 600 to 610 for DPA1; and around 470 for DPB1. Roughly five DR-DQ haplotypes were handled as single units for association and clustering, since linkage in the cohort was strong. Of the roughly 400 genotyped donors, 65% to 90% were placed in the genetic ancestry cluster associated with self-reported Caucasian donors. High-throughput TCR immunosequencing, statistical association of individual TCRs with disease status, and machine learning were combined to predict cytomegalovirus infection status. Among 398 genotyped donors of the cohort, an average of around 240,000 unique TCR beta nucleotide sequences were sequenced per donor, about a sixth of them non-productive. The study profiled the T cell repertoires of under 850 subjects by immunosequencing and related them to cytomegalovirus serostatus. The study aimed to test whether signatures of past pathogen exposure could be identified by cataloging public T cell receptors. An early release that covered some 630 HLA-typed donors contained approximately 300 gigabases of sequencing data and 70 million to 100 million unique TCR sequences. A later analysis re-examined previously published TCR beta repertoires from more than 550 donors and added high-resolution HLA genotyping to investigate patterns of TCR occurrence. Rather than drawing on any new phenotypic data, the later analysis identified candidate immune exposures from TCR beta sequences and the way those sequences occurred across donors. Along with the roughly 700-subject first cohort, a separate validation cohort of over 90 different subjects was used. All discovery cohort repertoires had been generated using a single sequencing platform. Class I and class II HLA loci were covered by the typing at four-digit resolution. Results the study describes overall, beyond this receptor: In an earlier analysis of some 540 of the donors, most TCR beta V segments appeared in productive rearrangements about 87% or about 30% of the time, broadly matching IMGT annotations. According to a later analysis, most CMV-associated TCR beta chains appeared to be HLA-restricted, and the HLA associations seemed to be driven largely by CMV exposure. Assigning TCR associations to individual alleles was difficult when HLA alleles, especially DR and DQ, strongly co-occurred. In a later analysis, the rate of TCR association differed among HLA loci, with DRB1 alleles having the most associated TCRs and HLA-C alleles having the fewest. The only immune exposure information available for the cohort was CMV serostatus. Cytomegalovirus status was reported to be diagnosed by the classifier with high specificity and sensitivity in both the original and validation cohorts. Three of the identified cytomegalovirus-associated TCR beta chains were confirmed in vitro to be specific for cytomegalovirus antigens. Several of the top co-occurrence clusters appeared to be linked to parvovirus B19, influenza, CMV and Epstein-Barr virus, according to a later analysis. A further reported finding was that TCR beta sequences accurately predicted the HLA-A and HLA-B alleles for most subjects in the first cohort. Linkage disequilibrium might explain the correlated functional status among segregating V segments, but an unknown experimental factor could not be ruled out. In a later analysis, some 18,000 TCR beta sequences were associated with specific HLA alleles at a false discovery rate of 0.05. The earlier analysis of some 540 of the donors excluded 15 to 20 rarely observed V segments, including chromosome 9 orphons, because counts were too low. A later genetic analysis associated a missense DCLRE1C variant with V-gene and J-gene trimming of TCR beta chains, and an independent cohort replicated the association. While some public TCRs were present in many individuals, most TCR sequences turned up only very rarely across donors. According to a later genetic analysis, donors in an Asian-associated ancestry cluster had fewer N-insertions in productive TCRs than the approximately 670-donor mean. The study gave a list of about 150 TCR beta chains associated with cytomegalovirus. A cluster of highly shared sequence variants was judged likely to be a technical artifact of the sequencing pipeline. It was suggested by the authors that the approach could potentially be generalized to other disease states and immunological phenotypes. The presence/absence analyses assumed that sequencing depth was roughly uniform across donors, and that assumption may not be true. Because HLA typing was missing for some donors at each locus, association tests included only the typed subset. The cohort was sequenced for TCR beta chains only, and without alpha or paired-chain data the features that could be detected were limited. In a later analysis, HLA-associated TCR beta chains showed more clonal expansion and lower generation probabilities than non-associated chains that were equally common.

With regard to this clone: Its antigen specificity is not known. The input lacks base qualities; no much larger clone sits a single base away.

In total, approximately 690 healthy bone marrow donors made up the cohort. Cohort members were all nominally healthy when sampled, although unrecorded immune exposures were likely present. The donor tested CMV seropositive and was one of the 289 seropositive cohort members. Each donor provided a peripheral blood sample, and peripheral blood mononuclear cells were used for TCR beta sequencing. The Qiagen DNeasy Blood Extraction Kit was used to extract genomic DNA from the blood cell samples. The library relied on the immunoSEQ multiplex PCR assay. For the multiplex PCR, a mixture combining 60 forward primers for TCR Vbeta segments and 13 reverse primers for TCR Jbeta segments was used. Amplification of the CDR3 region of rearranged TCR beta genes was performed with a multiplex PCR assay on genomic DNA. The amplified TCR beta libraries were sequenced on the Illumina HiSeq System as 87-base-pair reads. On the study's bioinformatics: A later analysis counted about 80 million unique TCR beta chains across the 640 or so repertoires, and some 11 million of these chains were shared by at least two donors. Raw reads were error-corrected and collapsed into unique sequences by a nearest-neighbor algorithm in which closely related sequences were merged to remove PCR and sequencing errors. V, D and J gene segments were assigned by aligning CDR3 sequences to IMGT reference sequences. Each retained sequence needed at least a six-nucleotide match to both a V gene segment and a J gene segment. A rearrangement counted as productive if the CDR3 had no stop codons and remained in frame with V and J, and every other rearrangement counted as non-productive. Following IMGT convention, CDR3 was defined as the stretch from the second conserved V-encoded cysteine up to the conserved J-encoded phenylalanine. The earlier analysis of about 640 of the donors excluded any sequence lacking an unambiguous match to a single V gene segment. In an earlier analysis of 587 of the donors, V segments were called functional above 56.7% productive rearrangements and were called segregating when the between-donor standard deviation exceeded 5%. To diagnose cytomegalovirus status from the catalog of TCR beta chain sequences, a statistical classification framework was built. In a later analysis, V and J genes were assigned by comparing TCR nucleotide sequences against IMGT/GENE-DB human TR gene sequences. The TCRdist pipeline was used in a later analysis to assign CDR3 sequences and most-parsimonious VDJ recombination scenarios. A later analysis defined each TCR beta chain by its CDR3 amino acid sequence plus V-gene family, and excluded reads lacking a unique V-gene family. As a way to deal with suspected cross-contamination and a sequencing artifact, a later analysis dropped 592 nucleotide sequences that were highly shared and had low generation probability. A later analysis calculated a clonal expansion index for each public chain from normalized within-repertoire ranks of inferred template counts. In a later analysis, generation probabilities were computed using a VDJ recombination model fitted to out-of-frame rearrangements, and the results were checked against IGoR. In a later analysis, TCR-TCR, TCR-HLA and TCR-CMV co-occurrence was scored with hypergeometric tests, and a repertoire-size bias correction was applied to TCR pairs. False discovery rates were estimated in a later analysis by permuting HLA or CMV assignments 20 times. A later analysis grouped co-occurring TCRs with DBSCAN, adding TCRdist sequence similarity when clustering within HLA-allele-positive subsets. Repertoires with fewer than 30,000 or more than 120,000 public chains, plus five repertoires with anomalous nucleotide sharing, were excluded from co-occurrence clustering. TCRdb re-hosts the immuneACCESS table, in-frame sequences only. Its copies lack some clones; in the studies checked, an unresolved V gene accounts for under half of them, and the cause for the rest is not known. For V, J and clone size, that table is used; D and trimming come from the DNA. The sample table records fewer than 60,000 clones; 72% of these occur just once. The ten largest clones take up around 21% of the sample.

Sequenced: PBMCs. The TCR sequence derives from a woman in her forties or fifties in good health and CMV-seropositive.

The CDR3 has the sequence CASSPIGVGQETQYF. The sequenced DNA is TGTGCCAGCTCACCTATCGGGGTGGGCCAAGAGACCCAGTACTTC. The chain couples TRBV18 to TRBJ2-5; TRBD2 might be the D gene, on 5 matching bases. The germline ends are 12 bases apart after V is trimmed by 3 bases and J by 1 base. Reading the germline V gene gives CDR1 KGHSH and CDR2 LQKENI. From the cysteine up to the phenylalanine, the CDR3 has a length of 15 residues. Of all the DNA, just the CDR3 is kept, 45 bases in frame from base 1. When the CDR3 is completed using the reference TRBV18 and TRBJ2-5 genes on either side, the full variable domain is NAGVMQNPRHLVRRRGQEARLRCSPMKGHSHVYWYRQLPEEGLKFMVYLQKENIIDESGMPKERFSAEFPKEGPSILRIQQVVRGDSAAYFCASSPIGVGQETQYFGPGTRLLVL.